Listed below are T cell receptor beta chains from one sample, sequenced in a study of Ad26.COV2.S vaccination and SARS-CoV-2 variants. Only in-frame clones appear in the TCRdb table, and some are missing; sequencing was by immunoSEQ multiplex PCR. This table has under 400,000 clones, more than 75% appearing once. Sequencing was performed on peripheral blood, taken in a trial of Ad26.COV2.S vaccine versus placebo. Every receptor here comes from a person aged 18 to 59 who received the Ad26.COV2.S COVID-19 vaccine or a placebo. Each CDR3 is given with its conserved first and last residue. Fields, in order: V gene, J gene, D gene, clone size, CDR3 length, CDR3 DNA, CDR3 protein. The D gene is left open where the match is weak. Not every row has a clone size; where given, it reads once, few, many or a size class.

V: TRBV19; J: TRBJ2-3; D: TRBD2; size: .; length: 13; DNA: TGTGCCACCGCGGGGGGCCGCGGAGATACGCAGTATTTT; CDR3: CATAGGRGDTQYF
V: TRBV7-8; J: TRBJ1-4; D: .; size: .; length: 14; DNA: TGTGCCAGCAGCGTGACAGCTACTAATGAAAAACTGTTTTTT; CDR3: CASSVTATNEKLFF
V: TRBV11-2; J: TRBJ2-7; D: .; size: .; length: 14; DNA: TGTGCCAGCAGCTTAGGCGGGGTGGCCTGGGAGCAGTACTTC; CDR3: CASSLGGVAWEQYF
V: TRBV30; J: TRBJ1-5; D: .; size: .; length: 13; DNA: TGTGCCTGGAGTGTACAGGGTGGGCAGCCCCAGCATTTT; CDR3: CAWSVQGGQPQHF
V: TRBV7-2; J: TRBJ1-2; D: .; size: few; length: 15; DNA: TGTGCCAGCAGCTTAGCGCGGGAGGTGGGCTATGGCTACACCTTC; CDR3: CASSLAREVGYGYTF
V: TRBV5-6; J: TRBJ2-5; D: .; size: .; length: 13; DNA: TGTGCCAGCAGCTTTGACAGCCAAGAGACCCAGTACTTC; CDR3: CASSFDSQETQYF
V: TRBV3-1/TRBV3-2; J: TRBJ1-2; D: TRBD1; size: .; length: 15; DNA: TGTGCCAGCAGCCCCGGGACAGGGGGCAGTCGGGGCTACACCTTC; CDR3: CASSPGTGGSRGYTF
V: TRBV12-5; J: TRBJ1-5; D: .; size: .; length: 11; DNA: TGTGCTAGTGGTTTGAACCAGCCGGGGCATTTT; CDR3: CASGLNQPGHF
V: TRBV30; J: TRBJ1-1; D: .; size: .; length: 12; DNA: TGTGCCTGGAGTGTACATGGGGCTGAAGCTTTCTTT; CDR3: CAWSVHGAEAFF
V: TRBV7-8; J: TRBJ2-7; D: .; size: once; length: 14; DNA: TGTGCCAGCAGCATACGGGGTACAGCCTACGAGCAGTACTTC; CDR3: CASSIRGTAYEQYF
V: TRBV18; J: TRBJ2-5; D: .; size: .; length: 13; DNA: TGTGCCAGCTCACCACCCAGTCAAGAGACCCAGTACTTC; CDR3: CASSPPSQETQYF
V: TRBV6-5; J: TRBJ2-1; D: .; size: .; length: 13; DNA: TGTGCCAGCAGTCCCCTCGCGGACAATGAGCAGTTCTTC; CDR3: CASSPLADNEQFF
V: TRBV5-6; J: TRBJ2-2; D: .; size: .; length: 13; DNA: TGTGCCAGCAGCTCGAGGGGTGCCGGGGAGCTGTTTTTT; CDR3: CASSSRGAGELFF
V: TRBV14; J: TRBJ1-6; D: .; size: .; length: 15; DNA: TGTGCCAGCAGTTCCGGGTTTTCCTATAATTCACCCCTCCACTTT; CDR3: CASSSGFSYNSPLHF
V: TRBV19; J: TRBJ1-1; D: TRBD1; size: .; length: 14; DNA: TGTGCCAGTAGCCCACAGGGGGCGCGAGTAGTAGCTTTCTTT; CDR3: CASSPQGARVVAFF
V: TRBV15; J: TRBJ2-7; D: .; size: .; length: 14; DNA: TGTGCCACCAGCAGAGATTTGAACTCCTACGAGCAGTACTTC; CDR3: CATSRDLNSYEQYF
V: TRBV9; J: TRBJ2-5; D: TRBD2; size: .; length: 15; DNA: TGTGCCAGCAGCAAAGGCGGCGGGGGAGGGGAGACCCAGTACTTC; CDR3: CASSKGGGGGETQYF
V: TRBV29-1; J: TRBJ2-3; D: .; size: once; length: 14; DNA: TGCAGCGTTTCAGGGAGAGCACTCACAGATACGCAGTATTTT; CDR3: CSVSGRALTDTQYF
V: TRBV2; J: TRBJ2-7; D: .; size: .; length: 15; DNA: TGTGCCAGCAGTGAAGACGGGACGAGTGTCGACGAGCAGTACTTC; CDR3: CASSEDGTSVDEQYF
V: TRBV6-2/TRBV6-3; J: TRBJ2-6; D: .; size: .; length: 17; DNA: TGTGCCAGCAGTTACAGGGAAATCGCCTCTGGGGCCAACGTCCTGACTTTC; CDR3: CASSYREIASGANVLTF
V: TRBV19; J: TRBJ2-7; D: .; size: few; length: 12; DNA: TGTGCCAGTAGTATAAAGGGAGACGAGCAGTACTTC; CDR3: CASSIKGDEQYF
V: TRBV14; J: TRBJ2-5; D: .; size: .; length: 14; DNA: TGTGCCAGCAGCCAGCATAGAAGTCTGGAGACCCAGTACTTC; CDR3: CASSQHRSLETQYF
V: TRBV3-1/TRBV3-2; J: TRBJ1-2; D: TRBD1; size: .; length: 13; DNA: TGTGCCAGCAGCCCCCGGACAGGGATCGGCTACACCTTC; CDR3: CASSPRTGIGYTF
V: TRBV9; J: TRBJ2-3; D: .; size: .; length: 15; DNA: TGTGCCAGCAGCGAGCGGGCGACGTGGGCAGATACGCAGTATTTT; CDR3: CASSERATWADTQYF
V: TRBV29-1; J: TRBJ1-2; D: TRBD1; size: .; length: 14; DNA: TGCAGTACCTATGGGACAGGGGGCGACTATGGCTACACCTTC; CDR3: CSTYGTGGDYGYTF
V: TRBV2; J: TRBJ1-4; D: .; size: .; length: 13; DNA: TGTGCCAGCACCCCCCGGGCTAATGAAAAACTGTTTTTT; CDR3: CASTPRANEKLFF
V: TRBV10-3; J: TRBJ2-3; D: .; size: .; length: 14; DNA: TGTGCCATCAGTGGGGTAAAAGCCACAGATACGCAGTATTTT; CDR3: CAISGVKATDTQYF
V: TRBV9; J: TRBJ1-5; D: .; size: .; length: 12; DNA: TGTGCCAGCAGTCATAGCAATCAGCCCCAGCATTTT; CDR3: CASSHSNQPQHF
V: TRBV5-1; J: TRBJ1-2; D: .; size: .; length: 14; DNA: TGCGCCAGCAGCTTCCTGGACGGGTCCTATGGCTACACCTTC; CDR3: CASSFLDGSYGYTF
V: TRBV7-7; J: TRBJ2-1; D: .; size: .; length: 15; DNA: TGTGCTAGCAGCTCCCAGACTAGGTCCTACAATGAGCAGTTCTTC; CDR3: CASSSQTRSYNEQFF
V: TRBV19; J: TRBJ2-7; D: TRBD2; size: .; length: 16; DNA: TGTGCCAGTAGCCCGGGACTAGCGGGGGGACGCCTCGAGCAGTACTTC; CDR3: CASSPGLAGGRLEQYF